This TCR beta chain was retrieved from a study of Graves' ophthalmopathy and Graves' hyperthyroidism. Study-wide background: By definition, stable hyperthyroidism involved no ophthalmopathy within 18 months of follow-up.

This clonotype was counted at least ten times. Its antigen is currently unknown. At one boundary the junction diverges from the germline segment, which might be a read error. The CDR3 extends over 13 amino acids. Germline V CDR1 and CDR2: SSHAT, FNYEAQ (reference sequence). The TCR beta CDR3 regions underwent amplification from RNA transcripts. First-round RT-PCR used HTBI primers; second-round multiplex PCR followed. MiXCR was run by TCRdb on the multiplex PCR reads, yielding one entry per CDR3 protein. The table shows 500,000 to 700,000 distinct CDR3 sequences, with just under 40% occurring only once. None of the included patients had other autoimmune diseases, uncontrolled infections, pregnancy or lactation, as these led to exclusion. Study-wide findings and caveats: Discriminating ophthalmopathy from stable hyperthyroidism, a 13-signature model attained a sensitivity of about 88% and a specificity of approximately 81%.

The specimen sequenced was peripheral blood or thyroid tissue (not recorded which). The rearrangement links TRBV7-7 to TRBJ2-7, with 7 bases aligning to TRBD2. This clonotype was obtained from an adult man with Graves' hyperthyroidism. DNA of the CDR3: TGTGCTAGCAGCTTAACGGGGGGTGGCGAGCAGTACTTC. It specifies CASSLTGGGEQYF.